This passage covers 13 T cell receptor gamma chains from one sample sequenced in a study of intestinal T cells in coeliac disease. The TRG library came from about 200 ng of biopsy DNA amplified with LymphoTrack primers. TCRdb processed the multiplex PCR reads again with the CATT caller. The table lists around 530 gamma-chain clones, roughly 45% of them singletons, with around 46% in the top ten. Genomic DNA came from ten roughly 5.2-µm formalin-fixed paraffin-embedded scrolls per case. Input material: a duodenal biopsy. Receptors originate from a human donor who served as a control with a normal duodenal biopsy, not a healthy volunteer.

This clone is hyperexpanded within its sample. Other nucleotide sequences from this sample produce the same CDR3. This chain connects TRGV10 to TRGJ1 or TRGJ2. TRGV10 has ORF status, its function being uncertain. This CDR3 has 11 residues. J gave up 2 bases and V 12 bases, and 5 bases lay outside the gene matches. The CDR3 sequence is CAARYYYKKLF. Written as DNA, the CDR3 is TGTGCTGCACGCTATTATTATAAGAAACTCTTT.

In its sample, this clone ranks as large (0.1 to 1%). V gene TRGV8 combines with J gene TRGJ1 or TRGJ2. The CDR3 has 12 residues. Germline V gene data show CDR1 as VENAVY and CDR2 as YDSYNSRV. The J segment lost 5 bases and the V segment lost 0 bases, leaving 1 base of the junction unmatched. CDR3 DNA sequence: TGTGCCACCTGGGATAGGCATTATAAGAAACTCTTT. Translated, it gives CATWDRHYKKLF.

The rearrangement links TRGV2 to TRGJ1 or TRGJ2. The ends lost 2 bases at V and 10 bases at J; junction bases unmatched: 11. The CDR3 length is 13 residues. Germline CDR1 EGSNGY, CDR2 YDSYNSKV. The CDR3 nucleotides read TGTGCCACCTGGGACGCTGCGGCGTTAAAGAAACTCTTT. Residues: CATWDAAALKKLF.

The sample holds a few counts of this clone. A read error may be the cause here, since a much bigger clone is one base away. The same CDR3 is also encoded by other DNA sequences in this sample. This rearrangement joins TRGV9 to TRGJP2. Germline CDR1 reads GITISATS; CDR2 reads ISYDGTV (reference sequence). The CDR3 contains 14 residues. The CDR3 bases are TGCGCCTTGTGGGAGGGCCGTAGTGATTGGATCAAGACGTTT. This translates into CALWEGRSDWIKTF.

V and J are TRGV8 and TRGJP2. Germline V CDR1 and CDR2: VENAVY, YDSYNSRV. The CDR3 covers 14 residues. Trimming cost V 1 base and J 10 bases; bases outside gene matches: 9. CDR3 nucleotide sequence: TGTGCCACCTGGGATAGCTTAGTGATTTGGATCAAGACGTTT. Its translation: CATWDSLVIWIKTF.

Comment on this clone: A read error likely explains why the TCRdb protein, taken from a much larger clone, differs from this DNA's translation at residue 5; the protein shown is translated from the DNA. The genes are TRGV8 and TRGJ1 or TRGJ2. The CDR3 covers 13 residues. Germline loops: CDR1 VENAVY, CDR2 YDSYNSRV. With 5 bases clipped from V and 0 bases from J, the junction kept 4 bases outside the gene matches. The CDR3 here is CATWGVNYYKKLF. Written as DNA, the CDR3 is TGTGCCACCTGGGGTGTGAATTATTATAAGAAACTCTTT.

CDR3 amino acids: CATWDGSSDWIKTF. In nucleotides, the CDR3 is TGTGCCACCTGGGATGGAAGCAGTGATTGGATCAAGACGTTT. The chain links TRGV4 to TRGJP2. V lost 1 base to trimming and J lost 5 bases; unmatched junction nucleotides: 4. Germline V gene lookup returns CDR1 EGSTGY and CDR2 YDSYTSSV. The CDR3 sequence is 14 residues long.

The chain uses TRGV4 and TRGJ1 or TRGJ2. This CDR3 is 12 amino acids long. From germline, CDR1 is EGSTGY and CDR2 YDSYTSSV. The junction had 17 bases not matched to a gene; V was cut back by 12 bases and J by 9 bases. CDR3: CAGQGVISKKLF. CDR3 in DNA: TGTGCCGGCCAGGGGGTTATTAGTAAGAAACTCTTT.

This chain connects TRGV4 to TRGJ1 or TRGJ2. Germline CDR1 is EGSTGY and CDR2 is YDSYTSSV. CDR3 length: 14 amino acids. The V and J ends lost 9 bases and 5 bases, in that order; junction bases with no gene match: 16. The CDR3 reads CATDGAATHYKKLF. CDR3 nucleotide sequence: TGTGCCACCGATGGTGCCGCTACCCATTATAAGAAACTCTTT.

This clone was detected a few times. V is TRGV9 and J is TRGJP1. V lost 12 bases, J lost 10 bases, and 5 bases stayed unmatched. CDR1 is GITISATS, CDR2 ISYDGTV, per germline (reference sequence). The CDR3 totals 9 residues. The chain's CDR3 is CANVWFKIF. The CDR3 DNA reads as TGTGCCAACGTTTGGTTCAAGATATTT.

This clone has just a few counts. The protein given by TCRdb reflects a much larger clone and differs at residue 10 from this DNA's translation, likely from a read error; the protein shown is the DNA's translation. This rearrangement joins TRGV2 to TRGJP2. Germline V CDR1 and CDR2: EGSNGY, YDSYNSKV. This CDR3 is built from 14 residues. CDR3: CATPRASSDRIKTF. CDR3 DNA: TGTGCCACCCCACGCGCCAGTAGTGATCGGATCAAGACGTTT.

A remark on this clone: TCRdb shows a much larger clone's protein in place of this DNA's translation, and the two differ at residue 8, likely through a read error; the protein shown is translated from the DNA. The genes are TRGV11 and TRGJ1 or TRGJ2. TRGV11 is an open reading frame whose function is uncertain. Trimming removed 0 bases from V and 10 bases from J; junction bases left unmatched: 0. The CDR3 totals 11 residues. The CDR3 DNA follows: TGTGCCTGCTGGATTAGGCACAAGAAACTCTTT. Amino acid sequence: CACWIRHKKLF.

Only a few counts were recorded for this clone. The DNA is left out, because the CDR3 cannot be placed on it with certainty; the CDR3 is given as TCRdb lists it. The rearrangement joins TRGV11 to TRGJ1 or TRGJ2. TRGV11 is an open reading frame, and its role is uncertain. The CDR3 is made up of 14 amino acids, end residues included. CDR3 region: CTTVPAGLGTMKLF.